The entry below gives a single T cell receptor (beta chain) sequence along with its context. The CDR3 loop spans 14 amino acids. The V gene end was trimmed by 0 bases and the J gene end by 7 bases; junction bases not matched to a gene: 0. Germline values: CDR1 MNHEY, CDR2 SMNVEV (reference sequence). The data stem from a study of shared clonotypes between healthy human individuals. Naive CD8 cells comprised CD45RO-negative, CCR7-positively selected cells, excluding terminally differentiated effector memory CD45RA+ cells. Every one of the donors was a Caucasian adult that lived in Nashville, Tennessee. The run depth of the assay was deep. Original processing notes: Filtering differed for immunoSEQ, which gave only junction sequences without quality scores. The assay was immunoSEQ multiplex PCR, and TCRdb's table has in-frame clones only and misses some. V, J and clone size derive from that table, while D and trimming were established from the DNA sequence. The table lists 750,000 to 1,000,000 clones, about 91% of them singletons, with around 24% in the top ten.

What was sequenced was naive CD8+ T cells sorted from blood. This clonotype was sampled from a man aged 25-45 years in good health. The V gene is TRBV27, the J gene TRBJ2-2, with TRBD1 matching 9 bases. CDR3 sequence (DNA): TGTGCCAGCAGTTTATCGGACAGGGGCGGGGAGCTGTTTTTT. Protein sequence: CASSLSDRGGELFF.